Sequencing of this T cell receptor (beta chain) was carried out in a study of blood T cell repertoires in COVID-19. Study summary: T cells, B-cell-depleted T cells, or PBMCs provided the cDNA or gDNA that served as material.

Authors' analysis steps: Nucleated cell number was recorded as an estimate derived from reference gene primer amplification. Libraries were prepared by immunoSEQ multiplex PCR; TCRdb keeps only in-frame clonotypes and omits some of them. The DNA was the basis for D and trimming; V, J and clone size are from that table. The profile shows under 150,000 clones, about 76% of them singletons. The material sequenced was peripheral blood. This TCR derives from a woman aged 55-70 years with active or convalescent COVID-19.

Written as DNA, the CDR3 is TGTGCCAGCAGCATTCTAGCGGGGAACAATGAGCAGTTCTTC. Amino acids: CASSILAGNNEQFF. This chain uses TRBV7-3 with TRBJ2-1; 9 bases agree with TRBD2. Trimming cost V 5 bases and J 5 bases; bases outside gene matches: 4. Germline CDR1 is SGHTA and CDR2 is FQGTGA. This CDR3 region has 14 residues. Based on the CDR3 plus reference TRBV7-3 and TRBJ2-1, the full variable domain is GAGVSQTPSNKVTEKGKYVELRCDPISGHTALYWYRQSLGQGPEFLIYFQGTGAADDSGLPNDRFFAVRPEGSVSTLKIQRTERGDSAVYLCASSILAGNNEQFFGPGTRLTVL.